The 24 T cell receptor beta chains reported below all come from one sample, sequenced in a study of blood T cell repertoires in COVID-19 (dated by TCRdb to 2018 to 2021). Preparation of the library involved the immunoSEQ multiplex PCR assay. Entries here come from immuneACCESS through TCRdb and include only in-frame sequences with V and J called. Some clones fail to appear in such tables; in the studies checked, an unresolved V gene covers under half of the shortfall, and the cause of the remainder is unknown. The sample profile shows 150,000 to 200,000 clones; roughly nine tenths of them were found once. Jointly, the top ten make up around 21% of the sample. Material: peripheral blood. Receptors were obtained from a man aged 70 or older with active or convalescent COVID-19.

The J gene is TRBJ2-5, the V gene TRBV5-1, with a weak D call TRBD1 (6 bases). Germline assignment: CDR1 SGHRS and CDR2 YFSETQ. This CDR3 is built from 15 residues. Trimming removed 4 bases from V and 1 base from J, with 14 bases in between. CDR3 sequence (DNA): TGCGCCAGCAGCACCCTTGGACAGATCCAAGAGACCCAGTACTTC. This encodes CASSTLGQIQETQYF. The variable domain in full, with the rest retrieved from reference TRBV5-1 and TRBJ2-5, is KAGVTQTPRYLIKTRGQQVTLSCSPISGHRSVSWYQQTPGQGLQFLFEYFSETQRNKGNFPGRFSGRQFSNSRSEMNVSTLELGDSALYLCASSTLGQIQETQYFGPGTRLLVL.

This clone has just a few counts. This sequence joins TRBV7-6 and TRBJ2-2; D is unresolved. The CDR3 runs to 15 residues. The germline V and J ends were trimmed by 2 bases and 8 bases, with 15 bases remaining between them. Germline V gives CDR1 SGHVS, CDR2 FNYEAQ. The chain's CDR3 is CASSLRPIGEGELFF. The CDR3 DNA follows: TGTGCCAGCAGCTTACGGCCTATTGGAGAAGGGGAGCTGTTTTTT.

CDR3 in DNA: TGTGCCAGCAGCGTAAACGGGGGGGATCAGCCCCAGCATTTT. This gives the protein CASSVNGGDQPQHF. The genes are TRBV9 and TRBJ1-5; the D gene is possibly TRBD1 (5 bases). Germline V gene sequence: CDR1 SGDLS, CDR2 YYNGEE. Trimming shortened V by 1 base and J by 5 bases, and 10 bases separated the two germline ends. The CDR3 spans 14 residues.

CDR3 nucleotide sequence: TGTGCCAGTAGTATAAATTCCATGAACACTGAAGCTTTCTTT. Its translation: CASSINSMNTEAFF. V is TRBV19 and J is TRBJ1-1; no firm D call. Germline values: CDR1 LNHDA, CDR2 SQIVND (reference sequence). The CDR3 sequence is 14 residues long. Deletions cut 2 bases from V and 0 bases from J, with 7 bases between. Full variable domain (rest looked up from reference TRBV19 and TRBJ1-1): DGGITQSPKYLFRKEGQNVTLSCEQNLNHDAMYWYRQDPGQGLRLIYYSQIVNDFQKGDIAEGYSVSREKKESFPLTVTSAQKNPTAFYLCASSINSMNTEAFFGQGTRLTVV.

This clone was seen more than once but under ten times. The V call is TRBV6-2 or TRBV6-3, the J call TRBJ1-1; D uncertain. Trimming took off 2 bases at V and 9 bases at J, with 16 bases between the two ends. The CDR3 is 14 amino acids. Germline CDR1 and CDR2: MNHEY and SVGEGT. CDR3 in DNA: TGTGCCAGCAGTTACGAAGCAGCTCCCGGGAAAGCTTTCTTT. It codes for CASSYEAAPGKAFF.

Only a few counts were recorded for this clone. This chain uses TRBV27 with TRBJ2-7; TRBD2 might be the D (5 bases). The germline CDR1 and CDR2 sequences are MNHEY and SMNVEV (reference sequence). Trimming left V 6 bases short and J 3 bases short, with 12 bases between. The CDR3 spans 13 residues. The CDR3 is CASSPRDYYEQYF. As DNA, the CDR3 is TGTGCCAGCAGCCCTCGGGATTACTACGAGCAGTACTTC.

This chain links TRBV6-6 with TRBJ2-7; 9 bases align to TRBD2. There are 14 residues in the CDR3. The V gene end was trimmed by 8 bases and the J gene end by 3 bases; junction bases not matched to a gene: 8. The germline V gene encodes CDR1 MNHNY and CDR2 SVGAGI (reference sequence). CDR3 in DNA: TGTGCCAGCCGTCTTGGCGGGGGGGACTACGAGCAGTACTTC. This sequence encodes CASRLGGGDYEQYF.

The V and J genes are TRBV11-1 and TRBJ1-2; 7 positions match TRBD1. V dropped 5 bases and J dropped 5; count of bases not matched to a gene: 11. Germline V gene sequence: CDR1 SGHAT, CDR2 FQDESV (reference sequence). The CDR3 spans 15 residues. The CDR3 DNA follows: TGTGCCAGCAGCACGACAGGGAATAGGATATATGGCTACACCTTC. Its translation: CASSTTGNRIYGYTF.

This chain uses TRBV4-3 with TRBJ1-5, with D unresolved. Trimming pared 4 bases from V and 4 bases from J, leaving 8 bases between. The CDR3 runs to 13 residues. Germline CDR1 LGHNA, CDR2 YSLEER. The CDR3 region has the DNA TGCGCCAGCAGCCCCGGAGGTAATCAGCCCCAGCATTTT. This gives the protein CASSPGGNQPQHF.

The CDR3: CASSWGGVEAFF. The CDR3 DNA reads TGTGCCAGCAGCTGGGGCGGGGTTGAAGCTTTCTTT. The rearrangement joins TRBV5-4 to TRBJ1-1; D possibly corresponds to TRBD1 (5 bases). The V and J ends lost 3 bases and 7 bases respectively, with 10 bases between them. This CDR3 spans 12 amino acids. CDR1 and CDR2 (germline): SGHNT, YYREEE (reference sequence). The variable domain in full, completed from reference TRBV5-4 and TRBJ1-1, reads ETGVTQSPTHLIKTRGQQVTLRCSSQSGHNTVSWYQQALGQGPQFIFQYYREEENGRGNFPPRFSGLQFPNYSSELNVNALELDDSALYLCASSWGGVEAFFGQGTRLTVV.

This clone was recorded once. The chain combines TRBV6-5 with TRBJ2-1; tentative D call: TRBD1 (6 bases). From germline, CDR1 is MNHEY and CDR2 SVGAGI. The CDR3 is made up of 13 amino acids. V lost 7 bases, J lost 7 bases, and 14 bases lay in between. In DNA, the CDR3 is TGTGCCAGCAATACCAACAGGGAAAATGAGCAGTTCTTC. Translated, it gives CASNTNRENEQFF.

The chain couples TRBV28 to TRBJ2-1, with 11 bases fitting TRBD2. The CDR3 has 16 amino acids. V was pared by 3 bases and J by 3 bases, with 4 bases of the junction left unmatched. Germline CDR1 is MDHEN and CDR2 is SYDVKM. The CDR3 bases are TGTGCCAGCAGTTTCCTAGCGGGAGGTGTCTACAATGAGCAGTTCTTC. This sequence encodes CASSFLAGGVYNEQFF.

This sequence joins TRBV13 and TRBJ2-2; TRBD2 matches 15 bases. CDR3 length equals 17 residues. The germline V gene encodes CDR1 PRHDT and CDR2 FYEKMQ (reference sequence). J was trimmed by 6 bases and V by 5 bases; bases with no gene match: 7. In DNA form, the CDR3 reads TGTGCCAGCAGCCAAGGACTAGCGGGGGGGCCGTCCGGGGAGCTGTTTTTT. It yields the protein CASSQGLAGGPSGELFF. The full variable domain, its missing parts supplied by reference TRBV13 and TRBJ2-2, is AAGVIQSPRHLIKEKRETATLKCYPIPRHDTVYWYQQGPGQDPQFLISFYEKMQSDKGSIPDRFSAQQFSDYHSELNMSSLELGDSALYFCASSQGLAGGPSGELFFGEGSRLTVL.

This chain joins TRBV6-5 and TRBJ1-1; D ambiguous. In germline, CDR1 is MNHEY, CDR2 SVGAGI. The CDR3 extends over 13 amino acids. V was cut by 0 bases and J by 8 bases, with 10 bases left in between. The DNA for the CDR3 is TGTGCCAGCAGTTACTCCCGGTCCACCGAAGCTTTCTTT. The encoded protein is CASSYSRSTEAFF.

For the CDR3, the DNA is TGTGCCAGCAGTACCCGGGACAGCGAGCTCACCCAGTACTTC. Translation: CASSTRDSELTQYF. V and J are TRBV28 and TRBJ2-5, with 7 bases aligning to TRBD1. The V gene's germline CDR1 is MDHEN and CDR2 SYDVKM. There are 14 residues in the CDR3. The J segment lost 8 bases and the V segment lost 5 bases, leaving 11 bases of the junction unmatched.

The chain is built from TRBV6-5 and TRBJ1-2; 7 positions match TRBD1. The CDR3 loop spans 15 amino acids. V lost 4 bases and J lost 8; bases outside the gene matches: 13. Germline values: CDR1 MNHEY, CDR2 SVGAGI. CDR3 in amino acids: CASSSLRGGLRGYTF. The CDR3 DNA reads TGTGCCAGCAGTTCCCTGAGAGGGGGCCTACGGGGCTACACCTTC.

The V call is TRBV7-8, the J call TRBJ1-5; maybe TRBD1 (5 bases). This CDR3 region has 15 residues. The V end was cut by 1 base, the J end by 3 bases, with 10 bases between. Looked up from germline, CDR1 is SGHVS and CDR2 is FQNEAQ. CDR3 coding DNA: TGTGCCAGCAGCTTAGGGGGACTGTACAATCAGCCCCAGCATTTT. Protein product: CASSLGGLYNQPQHF.

CDR3 sequence (DNA): TGTGCCAGCAGTCCCCCAGGGATCTTGGGGACTAGCGGGAGCTCCTACGAGCAGTACTTC. This encodes CASSPPGILGTSGSSYEQYF. V is TRBV6-6 and J is TRBJ2-7; 14 bases map to TRBD2. Per germline, CDR1 MNHNY and CDR2 SVGAGI (reference sequence). This CDR3 is 20 amino acids long. V was clipped by 5 bases and J by 0 bases; unmatched bases: 15.

The rearrangement uses TRBV7-8 and TRBJ1-2, with D possibly being TRBD1 (5 bases). The CDR3 sequence is 14 residues long. Germline CDR1 SGHVS, CDR2 FQNEAQ. The V end was cut by 1 base, the J end by 6 bases, with 12 bases between. The CDR3 sequence is CASSLVTPGNGYTF. The CDR3 coding sequence is TGTGCCAGCAGCTTAGTAACGCCAGGGAATGGCTACACCTTC.

The chain joins TRBV7-2 to TRBJ1-3; tentative D call: TRBD1 (5 bases). Germline V CDR1 and CDR2: SGHTA, FQGNSA. Trimming pared 3 bases from V and 3 bases from J, leaving 9 bases between. CDR3 size: 14 residues. In nucleotides, the CDR3 is TGTGCCAGCAGCTTCGGCAGGGTTGGAAACACCATATATTTT. This encodes CASSFGRVGNTIYF.

In its sample, this clone was seen once. This chain uses TRBV4-3 with TRBJ1-6; TRBD1 agrees at 11 bases. Germline V CDR1 and CDR2: LGHNA, YSLEER. Trimming removed 5 bases from V and 10 bases from J; junction bases left unmatched: 7. This CDR3 contains 15 residues. CDR3: CASSYRTGGMSPLHF. In nucleotides, the CDR3 is TGCGCCAGCAGCTACAGGACAGGGGGCATGTCACCCCTCCACTTT.

The chain joins TRBV30 to TRBJ2-7; D not certain. The CDR3 has 11 residues. The ends were cut back, 1 base at V and 3 bases at J, with 4 bases in the middle. CDR1 GTSNPN and CDR2 SVGIG come from the germline V gene (reference sequence). CDR3 bases: TGTGCCTGGAGTGAGAGCTACGAGCAGTACTTC. The encoded protein is CAWSESYEQYF.

This clone is a singleton in its sample. The CDR3 DNA reads as TGTGCCAGCAGCCCCCACCCCGGGGGTGGTCAGCCCCAGCATTTT. This translates into CASSPHPGGGQPQHF. The J gene is TRBJ1-5, the V gene TRBV16; maybe TRBD1 (5 bases). V lost 4 bases and J 6 bases, leaving 16 bases between the germline ends. The germline V gene has CDR1 KGHSY and CDR2 FQNENV. CDR3 length: 15 amino acids.

This CDR3 reads CASGRGGDRKLFF. CDR3 DNA: TGTGCCAGCGGACGGGGCGGGGATAGAAAACTGTTTTTT. The chain links TRBV5-4 to TRBJ1-4; maybe TRBD1 (5 bases). Germline V gene sequence: CDR1 SGHNT, CDR2 YYREEE (reference sequence). V lost 7 bases, J lost 10 bases, and 17 bases lay in between. CDR3 length: 13 amino acids.